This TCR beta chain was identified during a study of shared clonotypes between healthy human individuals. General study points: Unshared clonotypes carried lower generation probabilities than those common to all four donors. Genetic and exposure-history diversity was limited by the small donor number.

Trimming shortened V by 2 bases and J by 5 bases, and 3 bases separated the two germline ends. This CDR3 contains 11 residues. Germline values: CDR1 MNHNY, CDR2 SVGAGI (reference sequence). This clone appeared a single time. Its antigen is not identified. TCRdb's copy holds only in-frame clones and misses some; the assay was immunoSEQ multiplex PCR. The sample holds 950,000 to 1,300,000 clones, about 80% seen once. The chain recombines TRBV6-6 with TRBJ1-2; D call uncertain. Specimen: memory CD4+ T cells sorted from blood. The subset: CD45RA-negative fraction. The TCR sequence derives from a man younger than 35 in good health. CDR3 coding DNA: TGTGCCAGCAGTTACGGATATGGCTACACCTTC. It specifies CASSYGYGYTF.